This TCR beta chain was found in a study of response to subunit inactivated influenza vaccine. From the RT-PCR reads, TCRdb called clonotypes with MiXCR, one entry per CDR3 protein. The table has more than 150,000 distinct CDR3 sequences, around 9.2% seen once. The CDR3 is 13 amino acids. Germline V gene data show CDR1 as KGHSH and CDR2 as LQKENI. Deletions cut 3 bases from V and 5 bases from J, with 10 bases between. This clonotype has more than one count but fewer than ten. The sequence derives from a man in his fifties or sixties who received an inactivated influenza vaccine. The sequencing here drew on non-naive T cells sorted from PBMCs, taken on the day of vaccination. The rearrangement links TRBV18 to TRBJ2-5; D remains ambiguous. The CDR3 loop is CASSPTWAETQYF. CDR3 nucleotide sequence: TGTGCCAGCTCACCCACGTGGGCCGAGACCCAGTACTTC.